This TCR beta chain was identified during a study of beta chain features in type 1 diabetes. For the study at large: Healthy donors resembled patients in age, gender and cell yields. Study-wide results and caveats: For patients, the naive, central memory and Treg TCRB repertoires appeared more alike than for healthy donors. The study found moderately but significantly shorter TCRB CDR3s in all four CD4+ subsets of Type 1 diabetes patients.

A CD45RO/CCR7/CD25/CD127/CD95/CD27 panel sorted naive, central memory, regulatory and stem cell-like memory CD4+ cells. This clone came up a few times. Its antigen remains unknown. Germline CDR1 reads MNHNS; CDR2 reads SASEGT. V was pared by 10 bases and J by 0 bases, with 7 bases between. This CDR3 is 11 amino acids long. The sequenced template was cDNA made from the entire isolated RNA. Repertoires were generated with immunoSEQ multiplex PCR, while TCRdb's copy carries only in-frame clones and drops some. The table includes hundreds of thousands of clones, about 14% detected once. V and J are TRBV6-1 and TRBJ2-7; the D is unclear. Sequencing input: naive CD4+ T cells from blood. The clonotype was recovered from a man aged 18 to 29 with type 1 diabetes. The CDR3 reads CATTFSYEQYF. CDR3 coding DNA: TGTGCCACCACCTTCTCCTACGAGCAGTACTTC.